The text below deals with one T cell receptor (beta chain). This table comes from immunoSEQ multiplex PCR, and its TCRdb copy is limited to in-frame clones, with some not included. The sample lists some 12,000 clones, 85% to 95% seen once, with approximately 7.2% in the top ten. CDR1 and CDR2 (germline): MNHEY, SVGAGI. The ends lost 6 bases at V and 2 bases at J; junction bases unmatched: 10. The CDR3 length is 15 residues. This specimen comes from a study of technical replicates of blood from a handful of donors. Sequenced: PBMCs. The V gene is TRBV6-5, the J gene TRBJ2-7; TRBD2 aligns across 7 bases. The source of this sequence is a human donor in good health. The CDR3 loop is CASSPREGRAYEQYF. CDR3 coding DNA: TGTGCCAGCAGCCCTAGGGAGGGCCGGGCCTACGAGCAGTACTTC.